The 13 T cell receptor beta chains below all came from one sample that was sequenced in a study of CD4+ T cells in melanoma. Libraries were prepared by immunoSEQ multiplex PCR; TCRdb keeps only in-frame clonotypes and omits some of them. The sample lists 9,900 or so clones; 55% to 75% were seen once. The sequenced material came from cells from a culture (not recorded whether cultured in vitro). These receptors all come from a human donor with melanoma.

This chain uses TRBV19 with TRBJ2-5, with D possibly being TRBD2 (6 bases). Trimming removed 4 bases at V and 2 bases at J, with 14 bases between. The length of the CDR3 is 15 residues. Germline V lookup: CDR1 LNHDA, CDR2 SQIVND (reference sequence). The CDR3: CASSTLGSGQETQYF. The CDR3 DNA is TGTGCCAGTAGTACGCTCGGGAGCGGTCAAGAGACCCAGTACTTC.

The chain recombines TRBV19 with TRBJ2-5, with 11 nucleotides matching TRBD2. CDR1 LNHDA and CDR2 SQIVND come from the germline V gene (reference sequence). The length of the CDR3 is 18 residues. Trimming cost V 5 bases and J 7 bases; bases outside gene matches: 18. The CDR3 DNA reads as TGTGCCAGTAGTCTCACCGCCGGGACTAGCGGCCCGCGAGGGACCCAGTACTTC. Translated, it gives CASSLTAGTSGPRGTQYF.

This clone was recorded only once. The chain combines TRBV18 with TRBJ2-3; the match to TRBD2 covers 8 bases. This CDR3 has 19 amino acids. Per germline, CDR1 KGHSH and CDR2 LQKENI. V lost 2 bases, J lost 3 bases, and 16 bases stayed unmatched. Here the CDR3 DNA reads TGTGCCAGCTCACCAAGTTTGCGGGGGGTAGAAGTCAGGACAGATACGCAGTATTTT. Protein: CASSPSLRGVEVRTDTQYF.

This clone was seen a few times. The gene calls are TRBV2 and TRBJ2-7; D call uncertain. There are 13 residues in the CDR3. The V and J ends lost 8 bases and 3 bases respectively, with 14 bases between them. The germline gives CDR1 SNHLY, CDR2 FYNNEI. CDR3 bases: TGTGCCAGCGCTGGCGCATTGGTCTACGAGCAGTACTTC. Its protein product is CASAGALVYEQYF.

The V gene is TRBV5-6, the J gene TRBJ2-3; 10 positions agree with TRBD2. The germline gives CDR1 SGHDT, CDR2 YYEEEE. The CDR3 is 13 residues long. Germline trimming cut 3 bases from V and 5 bases from J; bases unmatched to any gene: 0. CDR3 protein: CASSSSGGDTQYF. In nucleotides, the CDR3 is TGTGCCAGCAGCTCTAGCGGGGGAGATACGCAGTATTTT.

The chain uses TRBV5-1 and TRBJ2-3, with 9 nucleotides matching TRBD1. V lost 4 bases, J lost 2 bases, and 8 bases stayed unmatched. CDR1 and CDR2 from the germline V gene are SGHRS and YFSETQ. CDR3 length: 16 residues. CDR3 coding DNA: TGCGCCAGCAGCGGACGGACAGGGGTTCTCACAGATACGCAGTATTTT. As protein: CASSGRTGVLTDTQYF.

V gene TRBV5-1 combines with J gene TRBJ2-1, with D hard to call. V was trimmed by 5 bases and J by 0 bases, leaving 12 bases between them. Germline V gene sequence: CDR1 SGHRS, CDR2 YFSETQ. The CDR3 sequence is 15 residues long. The CDR3 region has the DNA TGCGCCAGCAGGAGAGACCCGAGCTCCTACAATGAGCAGTTCTTC. Translated, it gives CASRRDPSSYNEQFF.

The chain is built from TRBV30 and TRBJ2-7; TRBD1 matches 7 bases. J gave up 3 bases and V 5 bases, and 10 bases lay outside the gene matches. This CDR3 has 14 residues. Germline V gives CDR1 GTSNPN, CDR2 SVGIG (reference sequence). The CDR3 loop is CAWGGQSLDYEQYF. CDR3 in DNA: TGTGCCTGGGGGGGACAGTCTCTCGACTACGAGCAGTACTTC.

The chain has TRBV5-1 and TRBJ2-5; perhaps TRBD1 as D (8 bases). CDR1 and CDR2 from the germline V gene are SGHRS and YFSETQ. Trimming cost V 2 bases and J 4 bases, with 15 bases left between them. The CDR3 consists of 15 residues. CDR3 in amino acids: CASSLVTGGGETQYF. The DNA for the CDR3 is TGCGCCAGCAGCTTAGTTACAGGGGGGGGAGAGACCCAGTACTTC.

This clone appeared a few times. The CDR3 spells CASSISRDTEAFF. CDR3 in DNA: TGTGCCAGCAGTATTTCCCGGGACACTGAAGCTTTCTTT. V and J are TRBV6-4 and TRBJ1-1; D is uncertain. The germline gives CDR1 MRHNA, CDR2 SNTAGT. CDR3 length: 13 amino acids. V was cut by 5 bases and J by 3 bases, with 10 bases left in between.

The V gene is TRBV4-2, the J gene TRBJ1-2; 8 positions match TRBD1. This CDR3 contains 14 residues. Germline V gene lookup returns CDR1 LGHNA and CDR2 YNFKEQ. Trimming cost V 5 bases and J 6 bases; bases outside gene matches: 8. The CDR3 loop reads CASSFDRGQDGYTF. CDR3 nucleotide sequence: TGTGCCAGCAGCTTTGACAGGGGTCAGGATGGCTACACCTTC.

In the case of this clone: Other DNA sequences within the sample encode an identical CDR3. CDR3 protein: CASSLGGRVEQYF. In DNA form, the CDR3 reads TGTGCCAGCAGCTTGGGGGGGAGGGTCGAGCAGTACTTC. The chain joins TRBV7-9 to TRBJ2-7; 7 bases line up with TRBD2. This CDR3 region has 13 residues. Per germline, CDR1 SEHNR and CDR2 FQNEAQ (reference sequence). Unmatched junction bases numbered 5, after V lost 3 bases and J lost 6 bases. Variable domain in full (rest from reference TRBV7-9 and TRBJ2-7): DTGVSQNPRHKITKRGQNVTFRCDPISEHNRLYWYRQTLGQGPEFLTYFQNEAQLEKSRLLSDRFSAERPKGSFSTLEIQRTEQGDSAMYLCASSLGGRVEQYFGPGTRLTVT.

The chain is built from TRBV21-1 and TRBJ1-4. TRBV21-1 is an annotated pseudogene. The CDR3 sequence is 14 residues long. In DNA form, the CDR3 reads TGTGCCAGCAGCAAAGGTCGAGGGAATGAAAAACTGTTTTTT. Its protein product is CASSKGRGNEKLFF.